What follows are 25 T cell receptor beta chains derived from one specimen sequenced in a study of tumor-infiltrating lymphocytes in primary liver carcinoma. Co-extraction of both nucleic acids (RNA and DNA) used roughly 20-33 mg of unsorted bulk tissue. TCR beta cDNA was prepared out of roughly 0.5 ug total RNA by means of a constant-region primer. Three nested multiplex PCR rounds, a slightly modified ARM-PCR, produced the libraries for TCR beta. TRBV1-TRBV30 forward primers and a C-beta reverse primer were used in the first two PCR rounds, which each ran for approximately 9 cycles. Via MiXCR, TCRdb re-called the multiplex PCR reads, giving one row per CDR3 protein. The sample includes about 120,000 distinct CDR3 sequences, nearly 70% of them seen just once. Sequencing was performed on tumor-adjacent normal liver tissue. The receptors come from a woman aged 60-70 years with primary liver carcinoma and hepatitis B virus infection.

Turning to this clonotype: A much bigger clone sits one base away, suggesting this may be a read error. This rearrangement joins TRBV7-9 to TRBJ2-1, with D perhaps TRBD2 (5 bases). Germline V gene sequence: CDR1 SEHNR, CDR2 FQNEAQ (reference sequence). The CDR3 loop spans 12 amino acids. The CDR3 DNA reads TGTGTCAGCAGCCCAGCCGGCCGGAGGTCGTTCTTC. The encoded protein is CVSSPAGRRSFF.

Only a few counts were recorded for this clonotype. The chain recombines TRBV28 with TRBJ2-5, with 9 nucleotides matching TRBD2. The CDR3 runs to 16 residues. CDR1 is MDHEN, CDR2 SYDVKM, per germline. The J segment lost 5 bases and the V segment lost 7 bases, leaving 14 bases of the junction unmatched. CDR3 nucleotides: TGTGCCAGCAACTCCATTTTTAGCGGGAGACGCGAGACCCAGTACTTC. As protein: CASNSIFSGRRETQYF.

The chain links TRBV7-2 to TRBJ2-1; D call uncertain. The CDR3 totals 13 residues. V lost 0 bases and J 5 bases, leaving 5 bases between the germline ends. CDR1 and CDR2 (germline): SGHTA, FQGNSA. The CDR3 DNA is TGTGCCAGCAGCTTAGCCGTTCACAATGAGCAGTTCTTC. Translating it yields CASSLAVHNEQFF. Using reference TRBV7-2 and TRBJ2-1 for the parts outside the CDR3, the full variable domain is GAGVSQSPSNKVTEKGKDVELRCDPISGHTALYWYRQSLGQGLEFLIYFQGNSAPDKSGLPSDRFSAERTGGSVSTLTIQRTQQEDSAVYLCASSLAVHNEQFFGPGTRLTVL.

To note about this clonotype: The junction and the germline gene differ at one end; a read error may be behind it. CDR3 protein: CGSSLEASLYNEQLF. DNA of the CDR3: TGTGGCAGCAGCTTAGAGGCTAGCCTCTACAACGAGCAGCTCTTC. V is TRBV11-2 and J is TRBJ2-1; perhaps TRBD2 as D (5 bases). The CDR3 is 15 residues long. CDR1 and CDR2 (germline): SGHAT, FQNNGV.

Comment on this clonotype: A much larger clone differs from this one at a single base, so this may be a read error. The CDR3 sequence: CASSMGTSGIRNEQFF. In DNA, the CDR3 is TGTGCCAGCAGTATGGGGACTAGCGGGATTCGCAATGAGCAGTTCTTC. V is TRBV25-1 and J is TRBJ2-1; 13 bases match TRBD2. The CDR3 has 16 amino acids. With V trimmed by 5 bases and J by 6 bases, 7 bases remained unmatched. Germline V gene sequence: CDR1 MGHDK, CDR2 SYGVNS. The whole variable domain, filled in from reference TRBV25-1 and TRBJ2-1, reads EADIYQTPRYLVIGTGKKITLECSQTMGHDKMYWYQQDPGMELHLIHYSYGVNSTEKGDLSSESTVSRIRTEHFPLTLESARPSHTSQYLCASSMGTSGIRNEQFFGPGTRLTVL.

J is TRBJ2-1 and V is TRBV29-1; tentatively, D is TRBD1 or TRBD2 (5 bases each). The CDR3 totals 14 residues. CDR1 is SQVTM and CDR2 is ANQGSEA in the germline V gene. V dropped 7 bases and J dropped 6 bases, with 19 bases sitting between them. CDR3 sequence (DNA): TGCAGCGCCGGGACCTCGGCTTGGGGCAATGAGCAGTTCTTC. Translating it yields CSAGTSAWGNEQFF.

Note on this clonotype: A much larger clone sits a single nucleotide away, making a read error possible. The V call is TRBV5-1, the J call TRBJ1-2; D might be TRBD1 (6 bases). Between the trimmed V and J ends, which lost 4 bases and 8 bases, there was a span of 18 bases. The CDR3 spans 14 residues. Germline CDR1 reads SGHRS; CDR2 reads YFSETQ. The CDR3 bases are TGCGCCAGCAGCGCAAAATACAGGGTCGGAGGCTACACCTTC. As protein: CASSAKYRVGGYTF.

The chain links TRBV28 to TRBJ1-6, with D tentatively TRBD1 (5 bases). CDR1 and CDR2 from the germline V gene are MDHEN and SYDVKM. The V gene lost 6 bases and the J gene lost 10 bases, with 22 bases spanning the gap. CDR3 size: 16 residues. The CDR3 DNA is TGTGCCAGCAGACTCGACAGAAGTGGCATGAGGTCACCCCTCCACTTT. As protein: CASRLDRSGMRSPLHF.

CDR3 loop: CSVVGQGYEQYF. The CDR3 DNA is TGCAGCGTCGTAGGTCAGGGCTACGAGCAGTACTTC. J is TRBJ2-7 and V is TRBV29-1; TRBD1 might be the D (5 bases). Germline-derived CDR1 and CDR2 are SQVTM and ANQGSEA. This CDR3 spans 12 amino acids. Trimming shortened V by 6 bases and J by 3 bases, and 12 bases separated the two germline ends.

As for this clonotype: At one boundary the junction diverges from the germline segment, which might be a read error. The chain uses TRBV29-1 and TRBJ2-1, with no clear D. This CDR3 has 11 residues. CDR1 is SQVTM, CDR2 ANQGSEA, per germline. The CDR3 spells CGVETYNEQLF. The CDR3 DNA sequence: TGCGGCGTTGAGACCTACAATGAGCAGCTCTTC.

This clonotype was seen a few times. A much larger clone lies a single base off, so this may be a read error. The CDR3 loop is CASSRTTGGSSYEQYF. The CDR3 DNA follows: TGCGCCAGCAGCCGAACTACAGGGGGTTCCTCCTACGAGCAGTACTTC. The rearrangement uses TRBV4-1 and TRBJ2-7; 8 bases match TRBD1. The J segment lost 0 bases and the V segment lost 4 bases, leaving 8 bases of the junction unmatched. The CDR3 length is 16 residues. CDR1 and CDR2 from the germline V gene are MGHRA and YSYEKL.

For this clonotype: Sequence at one end of the junction differs from germline and may be a read error. The rearrangement uses TRBV6-6 and TRBJ2-2; D perhaps matches TRBD2 (5 bases). CDR3 length equals 14 residues. Looked up from germline, CDR1 is MNHNY and CDR2 is SVGAGI (reference sequence). The CDR3 sequence: CASTVTSNIGELLF. The DNA for the CDR3 is TGTGCCAGCACCGTAACATCGAACATCGGGGAGCTGCTTTTT.

This clonotype was counted many times. Sequence at one end of the junction differs from germline and may be a read error. The V call is TRBV5-1, the J call TRBJ2-5; 7 bases line up with TRBD1. Germline V lookup: CDR1 SGHRS, CDR2 YFSETQ. This CDR3 contains 16 residues. The CDR3 here is CASSLNVGTAQGTQYF. The CDR3 DNA sequence: TGCGCCAGCAGCTTGAACGTCGGGACAGCGCAAGGGACCCAGTACTTC.

This clonotype was counted ten times or more. This chain links TRBV24-1 with TRBJ2-1; 8 nucleotides align to TRBD1. The CDR3 is 15 amino acids. From germline, CDR1 is KGHDR and CDR2 SFDVKD. Unmatched junction bases numbered 6, after V lost 6 bases and J lost 3 bases. CDR3 bases: TGTGCCACCAGTCTGACAGGGGAGATCTACAATGAGCAGTTCTTC. It translates to CATSLTGEIYNEQFF.

This clonotype came up many times. The chain uses TRBV30 and TRBJ2-5; possible D gene TRBD2, 6 bases. Germline values: CDR1 GTSNPN, CDR2 SVGIG (reference sequence). This CDR3 spans 15 amino acids. V lost 1 base and J lost 2, with 14 bases in between. Here the CDR3 reads CAWSDGLAPQETQYF. DNA of the CDR3: TGTGCCTGGAGTGATGGCCTAGCGCCGCAAGAGACCCAGTACTTC.

The chain has TRBV7-9 and TRBJ2-4; 16 bases are a match to TRBD2. The germline V gene encodes CDR1 SEHNR and CDR2 FQNEAQ (reference sequence). The CDR3 sequence is 17 residues long. The CDR3 DNA sequence: TGTATCAGCAGCCTTAGCGGGACTAGCGGGAGGGAAAACATTCAGTACTTC. Its protein is CISSLSGTSGRENIQYF.

The rearrangement links TRBV12-3 or TRBV12-4 to TRBJ2-2; 7 nucleotides align to TRBD2. The CDR3 is made up of 19 amino acids. V lost 2 bases to trimming and J lost 6 bases; unmatched junction nucleotides: 18. In DNA, the CDR3 is TGTGCCAGCAGTTTATCTTATAGGGCTAACGGGAGGATCGCCGGGGAGCTGTTTTTT. It specifies CASSLSYRANGRIAGELFF.

In regard to this clonotype: The CDR3 end shows no conserved phenylalanine or tryptophan, and so a read error is likely. No DNA is shown, since the ends of the CDR3 on it are uncertain; the CDR3 is the one TCRdb lists. This chain's CDR3 is CGSSLGGKVFS. The chain is built from TRBV11-2 and TRBJ1-4; the D call TRBD1 from the table was never checked on the DNA. CDR1 is SGHAT, CDR2 FQNNGV, per germline. The CDR3 region is 11 residues in length, termini included.

J is TRBJ1-6 and V is TRBV12-3 or TRBV12-4; 9 bases align to TRBD1. This CDR3 comprises 15 residues. Losses at the gene ends were 5 bases for V and 19 bases for J; bases not matched to a gene: 18. The CDR3 spells CASSRRQGGNSPPHF. As DNA, the CDR3 is TGTGCCAGCAGTCGTCGACAGGGGGGAAATTCACCCCCTCACTTT.

The chain carries TRBV2 and TRBJ2-1; 11 positions match TRBD1. The CDR3 has 15 amino acids. V lost 5 bases, J lost 6 bases, and 6 bases stayed unmatched. Germline V lookup: CDR1 SNHLY, CDR2 FYNNEI. The CDR3 region has the DNA TGTGCCAGCAGTCCCGGACAGGGGGCCCGCAATGAGCAGTTCTTC. Translation gives CASSPGQGARNEQFF.

The V gene is TRBV11-2, the J gene TRBJ2-1; D not resolved. This CDR3 spans 15 amino acids. V was clipped by 5 bases and J by 5 bases, with 16 bases between them. Germline loops: CDR1 SGHAT, CDR2 FQNNGV. Written as DNA, the CDR3 is TGTGCCAGCAGCCCGTACCTAGGACGGGACAATGAGCAGTTCTTC. Translation: CASSPYLGRDNEQFF.

Note on this clonotype: This CDR3 fails to terminate in the conserved phenylalanine or tryptophan, so it likely reflects a read error. The V gene is TRBV4-2, the J gene TRBJ2-7, with D perhaps assigned TRBD1 or TRBD2 (5 bases each). This CDR3 has 15 amino acids. V was trimmed by 7 bases and J by 1 base, leaving 17 bases between them. The germline CDR1 and CDR2 sequences are LGHNA and YNFKEQ. The CDR3 reads CASTQGALNSYEQYL. Written as DNA, the CDR3 is TGTGCCAGCACCCAGGGAGCCTTAAATTCCTACGAGCAGTACTTA.

The sample holds many counts of this clonotype. The CDR3 reads CASSNRRNSPLHF. The CDR3 coding sequence is TGTGCCAGCAGCAACAGGAGAAATTCACCCCTCCACTTT. The chain has TRBV28 and TRBJ1-6; D is perhaps TRBD1 (5 bases). This CDR3 has 13 residues. Germline V gives CDR1 MDHEN, CDR2 SYDVKM. V shed 6 bases and J shed 7 bases, with 10 bases lying between them. Complete variable domain (other parts from reference TRBV28 and TRBJ1-6): DVKVTQSSRYLVKRTGEKVFLECVQDMDHENMFWYRQDPGLGLRLIYFSYDVKMKEKGDIPEGYSVSREKKERFSLILESASTNQTSMYLCASSNRRNSPLHFGNGTRLTVT.

To note about this clonotype: Given the absence of the conserved phenylalanine or tryptophan at the CDR3 end, a read error is likely. The DNA is left out, because the CDR3 cannot be placed on it with certainty; the CDR3 is given as TCRdb lists it. The chain has TRBV11-1 and TRBJ1-1; the table names TRBD1, a call not compared with the DNA. CDR1 and CDR2 (germline): SGHAT, FQDESV (reference sequence). The CDR3 totals 13 residues, both ends included. The CDR3 loop is CASGWDRGTEALL.

Notes on this clonotype: One junction end disagrees with the germline gene, perhaps due to a read error. This rearrangement joins TRBV10-3 to TRBJ2-3, with 10 positions matching TRBD2. Germline lookup yields CDR1 ENHRY and CDR2 SYGVKD. The CDR3 runs to 15 residues. The CDR3 nucleotides read TGTGCCATCAGTGTGTCTAGCGGGAGCGCAGAAACGCAGTATTTT. Translation gives CAISVSSGSAETQYF.